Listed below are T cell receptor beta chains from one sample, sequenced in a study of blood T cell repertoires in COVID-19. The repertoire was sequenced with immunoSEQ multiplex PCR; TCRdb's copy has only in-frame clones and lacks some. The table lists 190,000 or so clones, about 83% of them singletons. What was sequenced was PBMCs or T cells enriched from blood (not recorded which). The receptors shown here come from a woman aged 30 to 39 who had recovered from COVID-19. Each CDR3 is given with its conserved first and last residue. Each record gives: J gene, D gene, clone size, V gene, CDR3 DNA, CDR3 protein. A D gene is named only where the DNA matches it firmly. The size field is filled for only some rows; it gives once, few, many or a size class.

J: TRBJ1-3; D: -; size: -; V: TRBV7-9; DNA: TGTGCCAGCAGCTTACAGGTCTGGACACTTGGAAACACCATATATTTT; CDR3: CASSLQVWTLGNTIYF
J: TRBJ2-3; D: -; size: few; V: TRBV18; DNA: TGTGCCAGCTCACCCCAGGGGCAGGGATTGGATACGCAGTATTTT; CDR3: CASSPQGQGLDTQYF
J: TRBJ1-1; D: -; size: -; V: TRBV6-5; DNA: TGTGCCAGCAGTTCGGACGGGGGGGGGACTGAAGCTTTCTTT; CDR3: CASSSDGGGTEAFF
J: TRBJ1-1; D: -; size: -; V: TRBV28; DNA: TGTGCCAGCAGTTTAGGACAATTGACTGAAGCTTTCTTT; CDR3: CASSLGQLTEAFF
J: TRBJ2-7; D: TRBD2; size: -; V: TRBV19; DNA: TGTGCCAGTAGCAACCGACTAGCGGGAGATTTGTACGAGCAGTACTTC; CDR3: CASSNRLAGDLYEQYF
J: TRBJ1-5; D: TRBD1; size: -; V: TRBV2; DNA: TGTGCCAGCAGTGGGGACAGGGCGCTGCATAGCAATCAGCCCCAGCATTTT; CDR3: CASSGDRALHSNQPQHF
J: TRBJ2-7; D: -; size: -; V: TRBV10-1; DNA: TGCGCCAGCACTCTAGAAGGCTACGAGCAGTACTTC; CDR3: CASTLEGYEQYF
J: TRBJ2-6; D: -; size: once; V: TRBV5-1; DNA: TGCGAAGCCCGTCCTCTTGGCGGGACCGGACCGAGGGGGGCCAACGTCCTGACTTTC; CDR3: CEARPLGGTGPRGANVLTF
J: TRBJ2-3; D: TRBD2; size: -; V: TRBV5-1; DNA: TGCGCCAGCAGCGTCAGCGGGAGTACCCCAGATACGCAGTATTTT; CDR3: CASSVSGSTPDTQYF
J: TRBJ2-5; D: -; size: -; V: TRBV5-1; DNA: TGCGCCAGCAGCAGTGGGGGCCTCGGGGAGACCCAGTACTTC; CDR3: CASSSGGLGETQYF
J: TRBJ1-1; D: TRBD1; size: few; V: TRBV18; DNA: TGTGCCAGCTCACCACGGACAGGGGTGAACACTGAAGCTTTCTTT; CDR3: CASSPRTGVNTEAFF
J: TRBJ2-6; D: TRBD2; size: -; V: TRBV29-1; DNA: TGCAGCACACTAGCGGGAGAGCCAAAATTCTCTGGGGCCAACGTCCTGACTTTC; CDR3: CSTLAGEPKFSGANVLTF
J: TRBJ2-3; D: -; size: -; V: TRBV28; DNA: TGTGCCAGCACCTCGGGCACAGATACGCAGTATTTT; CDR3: CASTSGTDTQYF
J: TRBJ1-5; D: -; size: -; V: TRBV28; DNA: TGTGCCAGCAGGAAAGAGACCCGGGGTGATCCCCAGCATTTT; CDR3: CASRKETRGDPQHF
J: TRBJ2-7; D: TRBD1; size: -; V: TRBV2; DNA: TGTGCCCTAGGGGGCCGGGACAGGTCCTACGAGCAGTACTTC; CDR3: CALGGRDRSYEQYF
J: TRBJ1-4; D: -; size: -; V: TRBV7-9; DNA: TGTGCCAGCGGAATATCTCTTATCGGGACACTTACTTTT; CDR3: CASGISLIGTLTF
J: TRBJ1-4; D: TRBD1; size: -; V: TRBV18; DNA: TGTGCCAGCTCACCACTAAGTGGGACAGGGAATGAAAAACTGTTTTTT; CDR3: CASSPLSGTGNEKLFF
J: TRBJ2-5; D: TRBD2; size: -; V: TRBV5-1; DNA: TGCGCCAGCAGCTTAGCGGGACCTCAAGAGACCCAGTACTTC; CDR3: CASSLAGPQETQYF
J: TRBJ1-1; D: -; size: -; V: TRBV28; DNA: TGTGCCAGCAGTTTCCCCTCTACCTATATCAACACTGAAGCTTTCTTT; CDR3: CASSFPSTYINTEAFF
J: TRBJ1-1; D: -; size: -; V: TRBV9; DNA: TGTGCCAGCAGCGAAGAGACAGGACAGCTGAACACTGAAGCTTTCTTT; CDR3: CASSEETGQLNTEAFF
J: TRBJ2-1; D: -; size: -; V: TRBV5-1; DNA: TGCGCCAGCTCACAGGGATACAATGAGCAGTTCTTC; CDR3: CASSQGYNEQFF
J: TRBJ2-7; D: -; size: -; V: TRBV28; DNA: TGTGCCAGCTACAGGGAGTCATACGAGCAGTACTTC; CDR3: CASYRESYEQYF
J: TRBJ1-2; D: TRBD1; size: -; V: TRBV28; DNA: TGTGCCAGCAGTTTCCGGGACAGGGTGGGAGGCTACACCTTC; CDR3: CASSFRDRVGGYTF
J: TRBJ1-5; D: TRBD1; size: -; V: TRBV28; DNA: TGTGCCAGCAGTCCCTCACAGGGGGCGGGGGGTCAGCCCCAGCATTTT; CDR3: CASSPSQGAGGQPQHF
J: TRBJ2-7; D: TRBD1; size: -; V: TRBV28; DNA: TGTGCCAGCAGCCTCGGGACAGGGACCTACGAGCAGTACTTC; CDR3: CASSLGTGTYEQYF
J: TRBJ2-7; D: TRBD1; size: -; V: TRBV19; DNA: TGTGCCAGTAGTATGACAGGGGACTACGAGCAGTACTTC; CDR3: CASSMTGDYEQYF
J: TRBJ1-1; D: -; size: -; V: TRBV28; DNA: TGTGCCACCTCATCCGGGGGGGCATGGACTGAAGCTTTCTTT; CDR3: CATSSGGAWTEAFF
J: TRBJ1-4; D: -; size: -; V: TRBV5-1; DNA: TGCGCCAGCAGACCCACGGGAGGGCTCGGTGAAAAACTGTTTTTT; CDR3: CASRPTGGLGEKLFF
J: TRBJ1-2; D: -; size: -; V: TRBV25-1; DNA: TGTGCCAGCAGTGAATATTGGAGCGATTCGGTTAACTATGGCTACACCTTC; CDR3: CASSEYWSDSVNYGYTF
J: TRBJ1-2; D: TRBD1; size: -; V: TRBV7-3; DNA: TGTGCCAGCAGCTTTAATACCACAGGGGGCGATGGCTACACCTTC; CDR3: CASSFNTTGGDGYTF
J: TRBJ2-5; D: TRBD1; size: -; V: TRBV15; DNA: TGTGCCACCAGCAGACCCTCAGGGGGAGAGACCCAGTACTTC; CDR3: CATSRPSGGETQYF
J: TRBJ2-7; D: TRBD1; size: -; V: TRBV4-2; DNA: TGTGCCAGCAGCCCGACAGGGTCCAGCTACGAGCAGTACTTC; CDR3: CASSPTGSSYEQYF
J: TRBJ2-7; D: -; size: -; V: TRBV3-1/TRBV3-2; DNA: TGTGCCAGCAGCCATAGTCAGGGGTTGGGGCAGTACTTC; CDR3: CASSHSQGLGQYF
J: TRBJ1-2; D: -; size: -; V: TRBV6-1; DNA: TGTGCCAGCAGTGAAAGGGAGAACTATGGCTACACCTTC; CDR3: CASSERENYGYTF
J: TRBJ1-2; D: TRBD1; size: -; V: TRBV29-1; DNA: TGCAGCGTTGGCCCAGGGGGCTTC; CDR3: CSVGPGGF
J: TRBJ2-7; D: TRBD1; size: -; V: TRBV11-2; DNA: TGTGCCAGCAGCTTTGGGGCAGGGGGTGGCTACGAGCAGTACTTC; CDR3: CASSFGAGGGYEQYF
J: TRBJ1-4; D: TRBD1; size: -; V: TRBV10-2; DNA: TGCGCCAGCAGTGACCCGACAGGGACGAATGAAAAACTGTTTTTT; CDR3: CASSDPTGTNEKLFF
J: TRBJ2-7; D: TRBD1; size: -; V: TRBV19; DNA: TGTGCCAGTAGTGCCGGGACAGGAAGCTCCTACGAGCAGTACTTC; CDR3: CASSAGTGSSYEQYF
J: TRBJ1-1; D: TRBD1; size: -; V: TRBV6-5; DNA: TGTGCCAGCAGCAACAGGGGATGGGCTTTCTTT; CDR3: CASSNRGWAFF